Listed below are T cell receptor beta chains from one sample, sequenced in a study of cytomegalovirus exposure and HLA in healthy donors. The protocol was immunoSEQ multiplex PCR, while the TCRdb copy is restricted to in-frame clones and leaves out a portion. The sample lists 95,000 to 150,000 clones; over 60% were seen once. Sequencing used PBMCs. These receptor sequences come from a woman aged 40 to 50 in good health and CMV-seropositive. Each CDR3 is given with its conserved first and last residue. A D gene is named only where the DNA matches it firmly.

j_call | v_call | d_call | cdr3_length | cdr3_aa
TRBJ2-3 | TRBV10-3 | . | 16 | CAISESTGFSTDTQYF
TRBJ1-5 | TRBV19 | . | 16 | CASSIGPGTSNQPQHF
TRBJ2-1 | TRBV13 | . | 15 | CASSLDSFSYNEQFF
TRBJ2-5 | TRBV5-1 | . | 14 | CASSWSQPVETQYF
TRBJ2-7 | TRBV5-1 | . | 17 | CASSLAVSGSPSYEQYF
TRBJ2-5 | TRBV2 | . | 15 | CASSLDGGSQETQYF
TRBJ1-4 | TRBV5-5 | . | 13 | CASSFDLNEKLFF
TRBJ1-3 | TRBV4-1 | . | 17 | CASSQDPRLSSGNTIYF
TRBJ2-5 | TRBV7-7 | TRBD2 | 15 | CASSPGTSGGETQYF
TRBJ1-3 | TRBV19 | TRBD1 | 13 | CASTQGDRYTIYF
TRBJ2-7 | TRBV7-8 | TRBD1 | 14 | CASRDRGQRYEQYF
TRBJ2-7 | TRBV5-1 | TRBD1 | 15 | CASSLSGTGGGEQYF
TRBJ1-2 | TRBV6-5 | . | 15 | CASSSRTSGGYGYTF
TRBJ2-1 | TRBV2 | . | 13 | CASSPSSYNEQFF
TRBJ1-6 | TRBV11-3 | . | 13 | CASSLFGDSPLHF
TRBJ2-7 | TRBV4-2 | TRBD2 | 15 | CASSYSTSGSYEQYF
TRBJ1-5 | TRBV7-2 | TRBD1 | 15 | CASSSRTGSNQPQHF
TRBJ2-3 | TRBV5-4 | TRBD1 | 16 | CASSSRGQGREDTQYF
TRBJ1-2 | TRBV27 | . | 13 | CASSPSSPYGYTF
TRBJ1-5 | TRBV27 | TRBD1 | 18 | CASSRTGQAGYSNQPQHF
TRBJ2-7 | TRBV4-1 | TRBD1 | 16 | CASSLKMDRVGYEQYF
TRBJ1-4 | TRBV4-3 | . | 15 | CASSQWGDSNEKLFF
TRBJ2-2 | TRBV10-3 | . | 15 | CAISEGRGITGELFF
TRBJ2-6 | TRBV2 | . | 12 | CASTYQSGVLTF
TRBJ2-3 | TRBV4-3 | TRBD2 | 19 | CASSHLSGGDLLRTDTQYF
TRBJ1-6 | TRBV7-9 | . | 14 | CASRVLGGSSPLHF
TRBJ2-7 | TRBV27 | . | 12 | CASSLGSGEQYF
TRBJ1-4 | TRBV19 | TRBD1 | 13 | CAAKDRGSEKLFF
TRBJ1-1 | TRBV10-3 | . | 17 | CAISESMQGRANTEAFF
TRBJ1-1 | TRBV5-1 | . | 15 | CASSLAGRVRSEAFF
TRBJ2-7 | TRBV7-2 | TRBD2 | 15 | CASSFGGALGYEQYF
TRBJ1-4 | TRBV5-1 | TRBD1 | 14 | CASSLMQGAEKLFF
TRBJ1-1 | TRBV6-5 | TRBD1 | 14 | CASSYLQGRTEAFF
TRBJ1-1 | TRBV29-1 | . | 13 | CSVRDWGNTEAFF
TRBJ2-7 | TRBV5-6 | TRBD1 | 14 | CASSLDQGVYEQYF
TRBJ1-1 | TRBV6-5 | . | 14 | CASILLAGKTEAFF
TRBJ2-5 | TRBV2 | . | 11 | CASSEYRLPYF
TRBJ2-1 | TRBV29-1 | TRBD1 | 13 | CSVWDRGVHEQFF
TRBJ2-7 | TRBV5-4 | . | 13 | CASSLGQSYEQYF
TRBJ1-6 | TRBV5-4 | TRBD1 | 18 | CASSSSRGLGGRGSPLHF
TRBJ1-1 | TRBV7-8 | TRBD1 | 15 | CASSPSMGQGVGAFF
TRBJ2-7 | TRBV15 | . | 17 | CATSRGYESFLSYEQYF
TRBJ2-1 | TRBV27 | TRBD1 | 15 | CASSLFAGGRDEQFF
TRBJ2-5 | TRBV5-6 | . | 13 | CASSLDRVGTQYF
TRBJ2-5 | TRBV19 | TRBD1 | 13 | CASSGDRGETQYF
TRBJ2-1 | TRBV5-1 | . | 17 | CASSPHGGQGAYNEQFF
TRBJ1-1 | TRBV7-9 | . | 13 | CASSLELRTEAFF
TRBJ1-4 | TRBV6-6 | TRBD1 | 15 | CASTSPETGLEKLFF
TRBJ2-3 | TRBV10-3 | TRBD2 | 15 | CAIRRLAGGSDTQYF
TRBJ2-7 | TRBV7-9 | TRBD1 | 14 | CASSEQGVWDEQYF
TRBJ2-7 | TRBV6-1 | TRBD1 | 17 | CASSDSPPGTGRIGQYF
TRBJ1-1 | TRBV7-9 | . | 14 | CASSLPQGNTEAFF
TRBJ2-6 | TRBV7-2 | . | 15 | CASSLGTAGANVLTF
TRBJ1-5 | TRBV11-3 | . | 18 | CASSLVCRRTPSNQPQHF
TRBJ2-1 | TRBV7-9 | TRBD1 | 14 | CASSFSDRGYEQFF
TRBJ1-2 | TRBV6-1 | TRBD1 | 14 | CASSTTGGVSGYTF
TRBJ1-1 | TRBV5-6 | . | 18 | CASSSYYRGLLMNTEAFF